The TCR beta chain described here comes from a study of T cell responses to AZD1222 COVID-19 vaccine. Regarding the study as a whole: Spike-specific TCR breadth and depth rose after two AZD1222 doses. Females made up more of the donors, who were largely white British, and clonal diversity may have come out too low.

Per the germline V gene, CDR1 is SGDLS and CDR2 is YYNGEE. V lost 6 bases to trimming and J lost 11 bases, with 14 bases between them. The CDR3 is 11 amino acids. As for this clone: Its antigen is not known.

Using immunoSEQ multiplex PCR, the repertoire was profiled, and TCRdb retains in-frame clones only, with some absent. The sample shows some 150,000 clones, roughly four fifths of them seen only once. The V gene is TRBV9, the J gene TRBJ1-2, with a possible D match to TRBD1 (6 bases). Material: peripheral blood, obtained on day 0 of MenACWY control vaccination. The sequence was obtained from an adult in good health. The CDR3 bases are TGTGCCAGCACCTCCGGGACAACTTACACCTTC. Amino acids: CASTSGTTYTF.